These 30 T cell receptor beta chains originate from one sample sequenced in a study of cytomegalovirus exposure and HLA in healthy donors. 13 Jbeta primers and 60 Vbeta primers were used for the PCR. Profiled with immunoSEQ multiplex PCR; TCRdb holds only in-frame clones, not every one. The sample yields about 140,000 clones, about 74% seen once. Sequenced sample: PBMCs. Receptor source: a woman aged 50 to 60 in good health and CMV-seronegative.

The table lists this clone with a count of one. The V and J genes are TRBV25-1 and TRBJ2-7; TRBD2 might be the D (6 bases). Germline CDR1 MGHDK, CDR2 SYGVNS. Trimming shortened V by 4 bases and J by 2 bases, and 15 bases separated the two germline ends. CDR3 length: 15 amino acids. CDR3 region: CASSGTWGVTYEQYF. The CDR3 region has the DNA TGTGCCAGCAGTGGCACCTGGGGGGTTACCTACGAGCAGTACTTC.

V and J are TRBV6-5 and TRBJ1-1, with D perhaps matching TRBD1 (5 bases). Germline V gene sequence: CDR1 MNHEY, CDR2 SVGAGI. Trimming cost V 8 bases and J 4 bases, with 14 bases left between them. This CDR3 has 13 amino acids. CDR3 residues: CASFPGGGTEAFF. The CDR3 DNA reads as TGTGCCAGCTTTCCGGGGGGGGGCACTGAAGCTTTCTTT.

This chain joins TRBV23-1 and TRBJ1-5; 8 bases fit TRBD1. TRBV23-1 is classed as an ORF, of uncertain function. There are 14 residues in the CDR3. V was pared by 3 bases and J by 3 bases, with 1 base of the junction left unmatched. CDR3: CASSQGQVNQPQHF. The CDR3 DNA reads TGCGCCAGCAGTCAGGGACAGGTCAATCAGCCCCAGCATTTT.

V usage is TRBV18 and J usage is TRBJ1-5; 9 positions match TRBD1. The length of the CDR3 is 15 residues. Germline CDR1 and CDR2: KGHSH and LQKENI. The trim removed 4 bases at V and 3 bases at J, leaving 4 bases unmatched. As DNA, the CDR3 is TGTGCCAGCTCACGGGACAGGGAACTCAATCAGCCCCAGCATTTT. Amino acid sequence: CASSRDRELNQPQHF.

On this clone itself: Germline and junction disagree at one end, which may indicate a read error. CDR3 sequence (DNA): TGTGCCAGCTCTCCACAAAAGGGGTTCTCTGAAGCTTTCTTT. It translates to CASSPQKGFSEAFF. V usage is TRBV18 and J usage is TRBJ1-1; tentative D call: TRBD1 (5 bases). CDR1 is KGHSH and CDR2 is LQKENI in the germline V gene. The CDR3 has 14 amino acids.

This chain uses TRBV2 with TRBJ2-3, with 9 bases identical to TRBD2. With V trimmed by 6 bases and J by 2 bases, 9 bases remained unmatched. The CDR3 consists of 16 residues. The germline CDR1 and CDR2 sequences are SNHLY and FYNNEI. For the CDR3, the DNA is TGTGCCAGCAGCTCTAGCGGGGAGACCGTCACAGATACGCAGTATTTT. Amino acids: CASSSSGETVTDTQYF.

The chain carries TRBV13 and TRBJ2-2; D is unresolved. With 5 bases removed from V and 0 bases from J, the gap between germline ends came to 10 bases. The CDR3 is 15 residues long. CDR1 is PRHDT and CDR2 is FYEKMQ in the germline V gene (reference sequence). The CDR3 spells CASSLQSANTGELFF. Written as DNA, the CDR3 is TGTGCCAGCAGCCTACAAAGCGCGAACACCGGGGAGCTGTTTTTT. Full variable domain (outside the CDR3, taken from reference TRBV13 and TRBJ2-2): AAGVIQSPRHLIKEKRETATLKCYPIPRHDTVYWYQQGPGQDPQFLISFYEKMQSDKGSIPDRFSAQQFSDYHSELNMSSLELGDSALYFCASSLQSANTGELFFGEGSRLTVL.

The CDR3 nucleotides read TGTGCCAGCATAGGTTCGACAGCACTCACCGGGGAGCTGTTTTTT. Encoded protein: CASIGSTALTGELFF. The chain links TRBV28 to TRBJ2-2, with D maybe TRBD1 (5 bases). V was pared by 7 bases and J by 4 bases, with 16 bases between. Germline CDR1 is MDHEN and CDR2 is SYDVKM. This CDR3 has 15 residues.

This chain joins TRBV6-1 and TRBJ1-1; D unresolved. The CDR3 totals 13 residues. The germline V gene encodes CDR1 MNHNS and CDR2 SASEGT. Deletions cut 10 bases from V and 1 base from J, with 13 bases between. CDR3 amino acids: CAITRRENTEAFF. DNA for the CDR3: TGTGCCATTACTCGCCGGGAGAACACTGAAGCTTTCTTT.

This clone was observed once. This chain uses TRBV7-2 with TRBJ2-1; 8 bases are shared with TRBD1. The germline CDR1 and CDR2 sequences are SGHTA and FQGNSA. The CDR3 runs 14 residues. With V trimmed by 7 bases and J by 2 bases, 4 bases remained unmatched. The CDR3 bases are TGTGCCAGCACCACGGACAGGGCCTACAATGAGCAGTTCTTC. The encoded protein is CASTTDRAYNEQFF.

The chain is built from TRBV5-1 and TRBJ2-1, with TRBD1 as a possible D gene (5 bases). The CDR3 extends over 12 amino acids. Germline loops: CDR1 SGHRS, CDR2 YFSETQ. V was pared by 5 bases and J by 8 bases, with 11 bases between. CDR3 protein: CASSIWGDEQFF. In DNA, the CDR3 is TGCGCCAGCAGTATCTGGGGCGATGAGCAGTTCTTC.

Here the CDR3 DNA reads TGTGCCAGCAGCTTAATCGGGACCTACGAGCAGTACTTC. As protein: CASSLIGTYEQYF. The V and J genes are TRBV11-2 and TRBJ2-7, with D tentatively TRBD2 (5 bases). This CDR3 has 13 amino acids. The V and J ends lost 2 bases and 2 bases respectively, with 7 bases between them. From germline, CDR1 is SGHAT and CDR2 FQNNGV.

This rearrangement joins TRBV19 to TRBJ2-7; D might be TRBD1 (6 bases). V dropped 5 bases and J dropped 2 bases, with 22 bases sitting between them. Germline values: CDR1 LNHDA, CDR2 SQIVND (reference sequence). This CDR3 contains 17 residues. CDR3 coding DNA: TGTGCCAGTAGTTCTCCTTTACCGGGACATAACCCCTACGAGCAGTACTTC. It is translated as CASSSPLPGHNPYEQYF.

The rearrangement links TRBV2 to TRBJ2-4; the D gene is possibly TRBD1 (6 bases). Per germline, CDR1 SNHLY and CDR2 FYNNEI. V shed 7 bases and J shed 4 bases, with 14 bases lying between them. This CDR3 comprises 14 residues. As DNA, the CDR3 is TGTGCCAGCAAAGAAGGACAGCTAAAAAACATTCAGTACTTC. Amino acid sequence: CASKEGQLKNIQYF.

The chain links TRBV10-3 to TRBJ1-1; D is unresolved. The CDR3 extends over 11 amino acids. CDR1 is ENHRY and CDR2 is SYGVKD in the germline V gene. V dropped 8 bases and J dropped 0 bases, with 4 bases sitting between them. CDR3 sequence: CAISMNTEAFF. The CDR3, as DNA: TGTGCCATCTCCATGAACACTGAAGCTTTCTTT.

As regards this clone: One end of the junction fails to match germline, which may point to a read error. V gene TRBV7-9 combines with J gene TRBJ2-7, with 9 bases fitting TRBD1. In germline, CDR1 is SEHNR, CDR2 FQNEAQ (reference sequence). This CDR3 is built from 15 residues. CDR3 DNA: TGTTCCAGCAGCTACCGGAGGGACAGGGTATCTGAGCAGTACTTC. It codes for CSSSYRRDRVSEQYF.

The rearrangement uses TRBV2 and TRBJ2-5; D not certain. This CDR3 contains 14 residues. Germline V lookup: CDR1 SNHLY, CDR2 FYNNEI. Trimming took 4 bases from V and 1 from J, leaving 10 bases between them. In DNA, the CDR3 is TGTGCCAGCAGTGTTAGTTCTCTCCAAGAGACCCAGTACTTC. Residues: CASSVSSLQETQYF.

This clone was found a few times. The chain employs TRBV9 and TRBJ1-1, with TRBD1 matching over 7 bases. Germline loops: CDR1 SGDLS, CDR2 YYNGEE. The CDR3 consists of 14 residues. V lost 3 bases and J lost 5; bases outside the gene matches: 7. The CDR3 DNA reads TGTGCCAGCAGCGCAACAGGGGAGGATACTGAAGCTTTCTTT. This encodes CASSATGEDTEAFF.

CDR3 sequence: CANRAGGVNYGYTF. The CDR3 DNA sequence: TGTGCCAATCGGGCCGGGGGGGTTAACTATGGCTACACCTTC. This chain uses TRBV10-3 with TRBJ1-2; weak D call: TRBD1 (5 bases). CDR3 length equals 14 residues. Trimming shortened V by 10 bases and J by 1 base, and 16 bases separated the two germline ends. Germline assignment: CDR1 ENHRY and CDR2 SYGVKD.

The chain carries TRBV19 and TRBJ1-4, with D possibly TRBD1 on 6 matching bases. Germline lookup yields CDR1 LNHDA and CDR2 SQIVND (reference sequence). The CDR3 spans 15 residues. V lost 5 bases and J lost 4, with 14 bases in between. CDR3 DNA sequence: TGTGCCAGTAGTCTCCGGACAGTGAATAATGAAAAACTGTTTTTT. Its protein product is CASSLRTVNNEKLFF.

This rearrangement joins TRBV5-8 to TRBJ1-2; TRBD1 agrees at 7 bases. The CDR3 is 14 residues long. J was trimmed by 8 bases and V by 0 bases; bases with no gene match: 7. Per the germline V gene, CDR1 is SGHTS and CDR2 is YDEGEE. As DNA, the CDR3 is TGTGCCAGCAGCTTGGAGGGGGCCCTTCTGGGCTACACCTTC. Its protein is CASSLEGALLGYTF.

The chain links TRBV2 to TRBJ1-1; D unclear. Germline V CDR1 and CDR2: SNHLY, FYNNEI. V lost 7 bases to trimming and J lost 1 base, with 13 bases between them. This CDR3 comprises 14 residues. The CDR3 sequence: CASKVEAGNTEAFF. The CDR3 DNA reads as TGTGCCAGCAAAGTGGAGGCCGGGAACACTGAAGCTTTCTTT.

This sequence joins TRBV4-1 and TRBJ2-7; 7 bases line up with TRBD1. CDR1 is MGHRA, CDR2 YSYEKL, per germline. The J segment lost 5 bases and the V segment lost 3 bases, leaving 7 bases of the junction unmatched. The CDR3 has 14 residues. The CDR3 DNA reads TGCGCCAGCAGCCATACAGGGGTTCCGGACGAGCAGTACTTC. Residues: CASSHTGVPDEQYF.

This clone showed up just once. This chain links TRBV27 with TRBJ2-3, with 12 bases fitting TRBD2. CDR1 is MNHEY, CDR2 SMNVEV, per germline (reference sequence). V lost 5 bases and J lost 2; bases outside the gene matches: 5. This CDR3 has 16 residues. CDR3 coding DNA: TGTGCCAGCAGTAAACTAGCGGGGGGCGCCACAGATACGCAGTATTTT. Translation: CASSKLAGGATDTQYF.

This chain links TRBV19 with TRBJ2-3; 10 bases match TRBD1. Germline CDR1 and CDR2: LNHDA and SQIVND (reference sequence). V was pared by 6 bases and J by 0 bases, with 3 bases of the junction left unmatched. The CDR3 has 15 amino acids. The CDR3 loop reads CASRGTGASTDTQYF. CDR3 coding DNA: TGTGCCAGTAGGGGGACAGGGGCTAGCACAGATACGCAGTATTTT.

This clone was counted once. The chain joins TRBV6-4 to TRBJ2-3; D unclear. The germline CDR1 and CDR2 sequences are MRHNA and SNTAGT. The CDR3 has 14 amino acids. Trimming removed 0 bases from V and 0 bases from J, with 4 bases in between. CDR3 DNA: TGTGCCAGCAGTGACTCTAGCAGCACAGATACGCAGTATTTT. Translation: CASSDSSSTDTQYF.

This clone appeared a single time. The chain employs TRBV6-6 and TRBJ2-7; 8 bases are a match to TRBD1. The V gene's germline CDR1 is MNHNY and CDR2 SVGAGI (reference sequence). The CDR3 totals 14 residues. V was clipped by 5 bases and J by 9 bases; unmatched bases: 12. For the CDR3, the DNA is TGTGCCAGCAGTCAGAGGGCAGGGGGCGGAGTGCAGTACTTC. It is translated as CASSQRAGGGVQYF.

V is TRBV19 and J is TRBJ1-1, with 9 bases matching TRBD1. V was pared by 4 bases and J by 8 bases, with 5 bases of the junction left unmatched. The CDR3 has 13 amino acids. Germline V gene data show CDR1 as LNHDA and CDR2 as SQIVND (reference sequence). CDR3 bases: TGTGCCAGTAGTAACAACAGGGGGCGGGAAGCTTTCTTT. Its translation: CASSNNRGREAFF.

This chain links TRBV6-4 with TRBJ2-1; 8 bases match TRBD1. The J segment lost 4 bases and the V segment lost 3 bases, leaving 5 bases of the junction unmatched. The CDR3 loop spans 15 amino acids. Germline CDR1 and CDR2: MRHNA and SNTAGT. The CDR3 is CASSEAGQAYNEQFF. CDR3 nucleotide sequence: TGTGCCAGCAGTGAGGCGGGACAGGCTTACAATGAGCAGTTCTTC.

J is TRBJ1-2 and V is TRBV2; D gene unclear. CDR1 is SNHLY and CDR2 is FYNNEI in the germline V gene. Trimming took 6 bases from V and 0 from J, leaving 14 bases between them. The CDR3 covers 15 residues. The CDR3 sequence is CASRPQVNSNYGYTF. In nucleotides, the CDR3 is TGTGCCAGCAGACCGCAGGTTAACTCTAACTATGGCTACACCTTC.